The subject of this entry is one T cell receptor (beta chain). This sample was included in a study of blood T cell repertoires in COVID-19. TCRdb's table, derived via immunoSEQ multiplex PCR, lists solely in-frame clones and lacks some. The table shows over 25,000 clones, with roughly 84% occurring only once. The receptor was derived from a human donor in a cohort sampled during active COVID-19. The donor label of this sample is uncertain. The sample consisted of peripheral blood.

The CDR3: CASSLETGALQYF. For the CDR3, the DNA is TGTGCCAGCAGTTTAGAGACAGGGGCATTGCAGTACTTC. The genes are TRBV12-3 or TRBV12-4 and TRBJ2-7, with TRBD1 matching over 8 bases. Unmatched junction bases numbered 5, after V lost 1 base and J lost 9 bases. The CDR3 runs to 13 residues.